This TCR beta chain originates from a study of identical twins. A universal primer site was incorporated via template switching, and the cDNA contained unique molecular identifiers. MiXCR, run by TCRdb on the 5' RACE reads, gives a single entry per CDR3 protein. This table has 750,000 to 950,000 distinct CDR3 sequences, over 9% appearing once. Regarding the study as a whole: Insertions ran lower in abundant cord blood beta clonotypes, though not in memory repertoires.

J gave up 9 bases and V 5 bases, and 10 bases lay outside the gene matches. This CDR3 contains 13 residues. From germline, CDR1 is DFQATT and CDR2 SNEGSKA (reference sequence). Notes on this clonotype: Its antigen is still unknown.

This sample was shared with a second study, whose subject was yellow fever vaccine responses in identical twins.

This TCR was recovered from a woman in her late teens or twenties in good health. Sequencing was done on a sample of PBMCs. V is TRBV20-1 and J is TRBJ2-1; 7 nucleotides match TRBD2. CDR3 residues: CSASQGSGVEQFF. The CDR3 bases are TGCAGTGCTTCCCAGGGAAGCGGGGTTGAGCAGTTCTTC.